Listed below are T cell receptor beta chains from one sample, sequenced in a study of blood T cell repertoires in COVID-19. The protocol was immunoSEQ multiplex PCR, while the TCRdb copy is restricted to in-frame clones and leaves out a portion. Of around 200,000 clones in the sample, over 70% are singletons; the top ten hold around 5.8%. The sample consisted of peripheral blood. These TCRs come from a woman aged 70-85 years with acute or convalescent COVID-19. The CDR3 runs from the conserved cysteine through the conserved F or W. D genes are given only for firm matches. Expanded clones get a size class; other rows say once, few or many, or leave the size out.

d_gene	abundance	v_gene	j_gene	CDR3nt	CDR3aa
TRBD1	NA	TRBV5-4	TRBJ2-3	TGTGCCAGCAGCCCAGGGGGTGTCACAGATACGCAGTATTTT	CASSPGGVTDTQYF
NA	NA	TRBV27	TRBJ2-1	TGTGCCAGCGGAGGGGTAGCGTGGGAAATTAATGAGCAGTTCTTC	CASGGVAWEINEQFF
TRBD1	NA	TRBV5-1	TRBJ2-7	TGCGCCAGCAGCTTATTTATCGGGACAGCCTTACCCTACGAGCAGTACTTC	CASSLFIGTALPYEQYF
NA	NA	TRBV2	TRBJ1-1	TGTGCCAGCAACAGCGGACAGATCATGAACACTGAAGCTTTCTTT	CASNSGQIMNTEAFF
NA	NA	TRBV6-6	TRBJ2-5	TGTGCCAGCAGTTACTCCGCCGGTAGCTACCAAGAGACCCAGTACTTC	CASSYSAGSYQETQYF
TRBD2	NA	TRBV5-1	TRBJ2-7	TGCGCCAGCAGCTTGGTCACTAGCGGAACCTACGAGCAGTACTTC	CASSLVTSGTYEQYF
TRBD2	NA	TRBV3-1/TRBV3-2	TRBJ2-5	TGTGCCAGCAGCCAAGATGAACTAGCGGGAAACGGCGAGACCCAGTACTTC	CASSQDELAGNGETQYF
TRBD2	NA	TRBV28	TRBJ2-7	TGTGCCAGCAGCCTAGCGAGCGGGAGGGACCCCTCCTCCTACGAGCAGTACTTC	CASSLASGRDPSSYEQYF
NA	few	TRBV7-3	TRBJ2-2	TGTGCCAGCAGCTTGGAGGTTGGATACTCCACCGGGGAGCTGTTTTTT	CASSLEVGYSTGELFF
NA	NA	TRBV5-1	TRBJ2-1	TGCGCCAGCAGCTTCACGGGTATCGATGAGCAGTTCTTC	CASSFTGIDEQFF
TRBD2	NA	TRBV29-1	TRBJ2-7	TGCAGCGGGAGGATAGCGGGAGGCTACGAGCAGTACTTC	CSGRIAGGYEQYF
TRBD1	NA	TRBV19	TRBJ1-6	TGTGCCAGTATATTCGGAGGACAGGGTTTTTCACCCCTCCACTTT	CASIFGGQGFSPLHF
TRBD2	NA	TRBV7-8	TRBJ2-1	TGTGCCAGCAGCTTATTAGCCCGGACTAGCGGGAGAAGGGATGAGCAGTTCTTC	CASSLLARTSGRRDEQFF
TRBD2	once	TRBV7-3	TRBJ2-7	TGTGCCAGCAGCTTAGCGGGGGGGAGCTACGAGCAGTACTTC	CASSLAGGSYEQYF
NA	NA	TRBV27	TRBJ1-4	TGTGCCAGCAGTTTACAGGTGGGTGATGAAAAACTGTTTTTT	CASSLQVGDEKLFF
NA	NA	TRBV19	TRBJ2-3	TGTGCCAGTAGTTCGGGACAGGGGCGACTAGCGGACCTTCACACAGATACGCAGTATTTT	CASSSGQGRLADLHTDTQYF
NA	NA	TRBV16	TRBJ1-5	TGTGCCAGCAGCCGCGGGCCCGCTCAGCCCCAGCATTTT	CASSRGPAQPQHF
NA	medium-sized	TRBV7-3	TRBJ1-1	TGTGCCAGCAGCAGTACGGGACAAGGGACTGAAGCTTTCTTT	CASSSTGQGTEAFF
NA	NA	TRBV10-1	TRBJ1-4	TGCGCCAGCAGTGAAGACAGAGTGGGAAAACTGTTTTTT	CASSEDRVGKLFF
NA	NA	TRBV28	TRBJ1-2	TGTGCCAGCAATATTCCAGGGGACTATGGCTACACCTTC	CASNIPGDYGYTF
TRBD2	NA	TRBV11-2	TRBJ2-5	TGTGCCAGCAGCGGGGGGACTAGGCTGTTTCGAGAGACCCAGTACTTC	CASSGGTRLFRETQYF
NA	few	TRBV13	TRBJ2-5	TGTGCCACCGAAAAAGGGGAAGGGCAAGAGACCCAGTACTTC	CATEKGEGQETQYF
TRBD1	NA	TRBV5-4	TRBJ2-7	TGTGCCAGCAGCTTGGCCCTCGGACAGGGGGCCCACGAGCAGTACTTC	CASSLALGQGAHEQYF
TRBD1	NA	TRBV2	TRBJ2-7	TGTGCCAGCAAGGGGGGCCGGACAGGGGTCTACGAGCAGTACTTC	CASKGGRTGVYEQYF
TRBD1	NA	TRBV28	TRBJ2-7	TGTGCCAGCAGTTTAGGGGGACAGGGGTCCTACGAGCAGTACTTC	CASSLGGQGSYEQYF
TRBD1	few	TRBV28	TRBJ2-6	TGTGCCAGCAGTTTACTACCGGGACAGGGCTCTGGGGCCAACGTCCTGACTTTC	CASSLLPGQGSGANVLTF
TRBD2	NA	TRBV9	TRBJ2-7	TGTGCCAGCAGCCCGGGACTAGCGGGGTTAAACTACGAGCAGTACTTC	CASSPGLAGLNYEQYF
NA	NA	TRBV5-1	TRBJ2-5	TGCGCCAGCAGCTTGGGCGGGAAGGAGACCCAGTACTTC	CASSLGGKETQYF
TRBD2	NA	TRBV29-1	TRBJ2-1	TGCAGCGTCCCCGGACTAGCGGGAGGCCCAGTCTTC	CSVPGLAGGPVF
TRBD1	NA	TRBV28	TRBJ1-2	TGTGCCAGCAGTTTGGGACAGGGGGCGGAAGGTGGCTACACCTTC	CASSLGQGAEGGYTF
NA	once	TRBV19	TRBJ2-1	TGTGCCAGTAGTATAGGTTTAAGAGCGGAGAGCTACAATGAGCAGTTCTTC	CASSIGLRAESYNEQFF
TRBD1	NA	TRBV5-6	TRBJ2-7	TGTGCCAGCTTCCAGAGGACAGGGGGCTCCTACGAGCAGTACTTC	CASFQRTGGSYEQYF
NA	NA	TRBV19	TRBJ2-3	TGTGCCAGTAGTATGGGCAGGGGTGGAACAGATACGCAGTATTTT	CASSMGRGGTDTQYF
NA	NA	TRBV30	TRBJ1-2	TGTGCCTGGAGTGTTGGGAGCTCCAATGGCTACACCTTC	CAWSVGSSNGYTF
NA	once	TRBV7-3	TRBJ2-2	TGTGCCAGCAGCCCCCAGGGCACCGGGGAGCTGTTTTTT	CASSPQGTGELFF
TRBD1	NA	TRBV5-6	TRBJ2-2	TGTGCCAGCAGCCTGTATCGTAGGACAGGGAGGAAACCCGGGGAGCTGTTTTTT	CASSLYRRTGRKPGELFF
NA	NA	TRBV30	TRBJ2-5	TGTGCCTGGAGTGGTACTCCTCGAGAGACCCAGTACTTC	CAWSGTPRETQYF
NA	NA	TRBV27	TRBJ2-1	TGTGCCAGCAGTTTCAGGGGTATCAGCTCCTACAATGAGCAGTTCTTC	CASSFRGISSYNEQFF
NA	NA	TRBV5-6	TRBJ2-7	TGTGCCAGCACTGCTAGTGGGTACGAGCAGTACTTC	CASTASGYEQYF
TRBD1	NA	TRBV19	TRBJ1-5	TGTGCCAGTAGTTCCCGGACAGGGGGAAACAATCAGCCCCAGCATTTT	CASSSRTGGNNQPQHF
NA	NA	TRBV29-1	TRBJ1-5	TGCAGTATTAGGACAGACAATCAGCCCCAGCATTTT	CSIRTDNQPQHF
TRBD2	NA	TRBV9	TRBJ2-2	TGTGCCAGCAGCGTCACAACCATAGGGACTAGCGGGAAGCACACCGGGGAGCTGTTTTTT	CASSVTTIGTSGKHTGELFF
TRBD2	NA	TRBV5-4	TRBJ2-1	TGTGCCAGCAGCCACGGGACTAGCCTAGTCAATGAGCAGTTCTTC	CASSHGTSLVNEQFF
NA	few	TRBV10-3	TRBJ1-2	TGTGCCATCAGAAACCCCGGCAGGTTGCATGGCTACACCTTC	CAIRNPGRLHGYTF
NA	NA	TRBV12-3/TRBV12-4	TRBJ2-5	TGTGCCAGCAGTTTAATGAGGGAAGAGACCCAGTACTTC	CASSLMREETQYF
NA	NA	TRBV3-1/TRBV3-2	TRBJ2-5	TGTGCCAGCAGCCAAACGACTGATGCAGGGGCCCGACAGACCCAGTACTTC	CASSQTTDAGARQTQYF